A single sample is the source of the 17 T cell receptor beta chains below, sequenced in a study of T cell responses to AZD1222 COVID-19 vaccine. The repertoire was sequenced with immunoSEQ multiplex PCR; TCRdb's copy has only in-frame clones and lacks some. The profile shows 200,000 or so clones, about 94% of them singletons. This material consisted of peripheral blood, taken 28 days after the second AZD1222 dose. These receptors all come from an adult who received the AZD1222 COVID-19 vaccine.

The chain has TRBV28 and TRBJ1-3; possible D gene TRBD1, 5 bases. The germline V gene encodes CDR1 MDHEN and CDR2 SYDVKM. V was shortened by 6 bases and J by 0 bases, with 12 bases between the two germline ends. The CDR3 runs to 15 residues. CDR3 in DNA: TGTGCCAGCAGCCACGACAGAGCCTCTGGAAACACCATATATTTT. As protein: CASSHDRASGNTIYF. The complete variable domain, with remaining parts taken from reference TRBV28 and TRBJ1-3, reads DVKVTQSSRYLVKRTGEKVFLECVQDMDHENMFWYRQDPGLGLRLIYFSYDVKMKEKGDIPEGYSVSREKKERFSLILESASTNQTSMYLCASSHDRASGNTIYFGEGSWLTVV.

The CDR3 here is CASSLSSAWQPQHF. The DNA of the CDR3 is TGTGCCAGCAGTTTATCGTCAGCTTGGCAGCCCCAGCATTTT. This chain links TRBV27 with TRBJ1-5; D is unresolved. Germline CDR1 MNHEY, CDR2 SMNVEV (reference sequence). There are 14 residues in the CDR3. V lost 0 bases, J lost 7 bases, and 10 bases lay in between.

This clone was counted a single time. The chain links TRBV12-3 or TRBV12-4 to TRBJ1-4; no definite D call. This CDR3 has 12 amino acids. V shed 3 bases and J shed 8 bases, with 7 bases lying between them. CDR3: CASSFVAEKLFF. CDR3 in DNA: TGTGCCAGCAGTTTTGTAGCGGAAAAACTGTTTTTT.

The rearrangement uses TRBV11-1 and TRBJ1-2; 9 nucleotides agree with TRBD1. V lost 8 bases and J lost 6; bases outside the gene matches: 10. The CDR3 runs 14 residues. Germline V lookup: CDR1 SGHAT, CDR2 FQDESV (reference sequence). CDR3 bases: TGTGCCAGCGGGGGACAGGGATATTGGCATGGCTACACCTTC. Amino acid sequence: CASGGQGYWHGYTF.

The V gene is TRBV7-2, the J gene TRBJ2-3, with TRBD2 identical over 7 bases. Trimming at V came to 5 bases and at J to 5 bases, leaving 10 bases not matched to a gene. This CDR3 has 15 amino acids. Per germline, CDR1 SGHTA and CDR2 FQGNSA. CDR3 sequence (DNA): TGTGCCAGCAGCCCGTTGGGGGGGATGGGAGATACGCAGTATTTT. Translation: CASSPLGGMGDTQYF.

J is TRBJ1-3 and V is TRBV9; D not resolved. The V gene lost 3 bases and the J gene lost 0 bases, with 10 bases spanning the gap. Germline CDR1 SGDLS, CDR2 YYNGEE. The CDR3 runs 15 residues. The DNA of the CDR3 is TGTGCCAGCAGCGGGGATGCTCTCTCTGGAAACACCATATATTTT. Encoded protein: CASSGDALSGNTIYF.

This chain links TRBV28 with TRBJ1-2, with 11 bases lining up with TRBD1. The V and J ends lost 4 bases and 8 bases, in that order; junction bases with no gene match: 9. Germline V CDR1 and CDR2: MDHEN, SYDVKM. This CDR3 spans 15 amino acids. The DNA of the CDR3 is TGTGCCAGCAGTTGGACGTCCGGGACAGGGGGAGGCTACACCTTC. Translating gives CASSWTSGTGGGYTF.

This clone has a single count. The V gene is TRBV6-5, the J gene TRBJ2-1; TRBD2 agrees at 12 bases. The CDR3 sequence is 15 residues long. CDR1 and CDR2 from the germline V gene are MNHEY and SVGAGI. The trim removed 6 bases at V and 2 bases at J, leaving 2 bases unmatched. CDR3 coding DNA: TGTGCCAGCAGCCTAGCGGGGGGGGCCTACAATGAGCAGTTCTTC. It encodes CASSLAGGAYNEQFF.

The genes are TRBV6-1 and TRBJ2-1, with 9 bases fitting TRBD1. Germline V gene lookup returns CDR1 MNHNS and CDR2 SASEGT. J gave up 7 bases and V 4 bases, and 14 bases lay outside the gene matches. CDR3 length: 17 residues. DNA for the CDR3: TGTGCCAGCAGTGCGACTCCTGGGACAGGGATGAGGAATGAGCAGTTCTTC. Protein sequence: CASSATPGTGMRNEQFF.

This clone was seen just once. The chain links TRBV6-5 to TRBJ1-1; TRBD1 agrees at 8 bases. Germline V lookup: CDR1 MNHEY, CDR2 SVGAGI. The V segment lost 10 bases and the J segment 4 bases; nucleotides outside the gene matches: 5. The CDR3 length is 12 residues. CDR3: CAILDRATEAFF. CDR3 bases: TGTGCCATCCTGGACAGGGCCACTGAAGCTTTCTTT.

This chain connects TRBV10-1 to TRBJ1-1; D is possibly TRBD1 (5 bases). The V end lost 8 bases, the J end lost 3 bases, and 13 bases lay between the germline ends. This CDR3 is 13 amino acids long. The germline V gene encodes CDR1 WNHNN and CDR2 SYGVQD (reference sequence). The CDR3 protein is CASSGGAHTEAFF. The CDR3 DNA reads as TGCGCCAGCTCCGGAGGGGCCCACACTGAAGCTTTCTTT.

The V and J genes are TRBV19 and TRBJ1-1, with D perhaps TRBD1 (5 bases). The CDR3 contains 13 residues. V lost 6 bases, J lost 3 bases, and 11 bases lay in between. From germline, CDR1 is LNHDA and CDR2 SQIVND (reference sequence). The CDR3 loop reads CASRWGADTEAFF. In nucleotides, the CDR3 is TGTGCCAGTAGGTGGGGCGCGGACACTGAAGCTTTCTTT.

This chain joins TRBV7-2 and TRBJ2-1, with TRBD2 matching over 7 bases. CDR1 is SGHTA and CDR2 is FQGNSA in the germline V gene. This CDR3 is built from 18 residues. Losses at the gene ends were 6 bases for V and 2 bases for J; bases not matched to a gene: 16. CDR3 protein: CASSSSPWGGGAYNEQFF. Here the CDR3 DNA reads TGTGCCAGCAGTTCCTCCCCATGGGGCGGGGGAGCCTACAATGAGCAGTTCTTC.

This rearrangement joins TRBV5-6 to TRBJ1-6; D gene unclear. Trimming pared 3 bases from V and 7 bases from J, leaving 5 bases between. Germline CDR1 is SGHDT and CDR2 is YYEEEE. The CDR3 is 12 amino acids. The CDR3 DNA is TGTGCCAGCAGCTGGAGGAATTCACCCCTCCACTTT. It yields the protein CASSWRNSPLHF.

The rearrangement joins TRBV7-9 to TRBJ2-2; D is undetermined. Trimming cost V 5 bases and J 7 bases, with 11 bases left between them. In germline, CDR1 is SEHNR, CDR2 FQNEAQ (reference sequence). The CDR3 loop spans 13 amino acids. CDR3 amino acids: CASSAPWDGELFF. Written as DNA, the CDR3 is TGTGCCAGCAGCGCCCCCTGGGACGGGGAGCTGTTTTTT.

The rearrangement uses TRBV12-3 or TRBV12-4 and TRBJ1-1; D possibly corresponds to TRBD1 (5 bases). The CDR3 is 12 residues long. V lost 2 bases to trimming and J lost 4 bases, with 5 bases between them. The CDR3 loop is CASSLRGTEAFF. The DNA for the CDR3 is TGTGCCAGCAGTTTAAGGGGCACTGAAGCTTTCTTT.

The chain employs TRBV25-1 and TRBJ1-2; D not resolved. The V end was cut by 6 bases, the J end by 2 bases, with 19 bases between. The CDR3 is 16 amino acids. The germline gives CDR1 MGHDK, CDR2 SYGVNS. CDR3 nucleotides: TGTGCCAGCAGCGCACTCAAGGGAGAGAAGAACTATGGCTACACCTTC. Its translation is CASSALKGEKNYGYTF.